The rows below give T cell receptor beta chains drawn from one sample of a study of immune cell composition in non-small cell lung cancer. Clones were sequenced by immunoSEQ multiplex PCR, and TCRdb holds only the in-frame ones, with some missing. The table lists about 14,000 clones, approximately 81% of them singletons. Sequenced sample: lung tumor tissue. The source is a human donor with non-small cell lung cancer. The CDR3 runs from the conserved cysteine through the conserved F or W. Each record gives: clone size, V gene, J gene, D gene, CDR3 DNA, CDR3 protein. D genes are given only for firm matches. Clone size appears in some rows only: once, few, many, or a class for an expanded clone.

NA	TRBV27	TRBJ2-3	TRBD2	TGTGCCAGCAGCCGTTCCGGGACTAGCGGGAGTCTGGATACGCAGTATTTT	CASSRSGTSGSLDTQYF
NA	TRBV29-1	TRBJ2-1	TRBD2	TGCAGCGTCGTAGGTGGCGGGAGAGTCAATGAGCAGTTCTTC	CSVVGGGRVNEQFF
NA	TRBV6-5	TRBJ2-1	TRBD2	TGTGCCAGCAACCCGACTAGCGGGTCCTACAATGAGCAGTTCTTC	CASNPTSGSYNEQFF
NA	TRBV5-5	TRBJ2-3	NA	TGTGCCAGCAGCTTAGACCAAGGACGAGATACGCAGTATTTT	CASSLDQGRDTQYF
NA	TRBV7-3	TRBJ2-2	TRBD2	TGTGCCAGCAGCCCTAGCGGGAGGGCCACCGGGGAGCTGTTTTTT	CASSPSGRATGELFF
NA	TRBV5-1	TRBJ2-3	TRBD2	TGCGCCAGCAGCGGGGGACTAGCGGGATCTGGAGATACGCAGTATTTT	CASSGGLAGSGDTQYF
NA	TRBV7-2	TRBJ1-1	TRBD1	TGTGCCAGCAGCTTAGTAGGGACAGGGGGCATGAACACTGAAGCTTTCTTT	CASSLVGTGGMNTEAFF
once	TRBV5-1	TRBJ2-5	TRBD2	TGCGCCAGCAGCCCTGGCGGGGGCCAAGAGACCCAGTACTTC	CASSPGGGQETQYF
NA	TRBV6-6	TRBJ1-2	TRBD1	TGTGCCAGCAGTCGGACAGGGGGCGCCTCTGGCTACACCTTC	CASSRTGGASGYTF
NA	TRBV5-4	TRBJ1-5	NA	TGTGCCTCCCAGTGGGGGCCCGATCAGCCCCAGCATTTT	CASQWGPDQPQHF
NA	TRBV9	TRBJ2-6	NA	TGTGCCAGCAGCGCTCGGGGAGCCGGGGCCAACGTCCTGACTTTC	CASSARGAGANVLTF
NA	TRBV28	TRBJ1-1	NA	TGTGCCAGCAGTTCTATGCGGGACGGTGAAGCTTTCTTT	CASSSMRDGEAFF
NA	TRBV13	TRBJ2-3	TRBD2	TGTGCCAGCAGCTTAAGCAGCGGGAGACCAGATACGCAGTATTTT	CASSLSSGRPDTQYF
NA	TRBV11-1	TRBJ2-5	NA	TGTGCCAGCAGCCCCCACGGACACCGAGAGACCCAGTACTTC	CASSPHGHRETQYF
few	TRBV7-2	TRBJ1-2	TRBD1	TGTGCCAGCAGCTCAACAGGGGGCCTTGGCTACACCTTC	CASSSTGGLGYTF
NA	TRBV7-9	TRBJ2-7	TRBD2	TGTGCCAGCAGTCATACTAGCGGGAGTATCTACGAGCAGTACTTC	CASSHTSGSIYEQYF
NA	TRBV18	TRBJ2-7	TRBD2	TGTGCCAGCTCATCCAGCGGGAGAGGGTACGAGCAGTACTTC	CASSSSGRGYEQYF
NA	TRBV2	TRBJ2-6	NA	TGTGCCAGCAGTGAAGAAGGGGCCAGGACTGGGGCCAACGTCCTGACTTTC	CASSEEGARTGANVLTF
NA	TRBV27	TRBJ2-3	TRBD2	TGTGCCAGCACTCATGGGGGACTAGATACAGATACGCAGTATTTT	CASTHGGLDTDTQYF
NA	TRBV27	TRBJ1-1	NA	TGTGCCAGCAGTCCCCAGGGGACGAACACTGAAGCTTTCTTT	CASSPQGTNTEAFF
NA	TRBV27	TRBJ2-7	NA	TGTGCCAGCAGTTCGAGTGGAGGCTACGAGCAGTACTTC	CASSSSGGYEQYF
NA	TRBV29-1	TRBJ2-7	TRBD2	TGCAGCGTTGGTATCGCGGGGGGACTCGAGCAGTACTTC	CSVGIAGGLEQYF
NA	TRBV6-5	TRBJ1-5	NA	TGTGCCAGCAGTTACTCTCGGGGGAATCAGCCCCAGCATTTT	CASSYSRGNQPQHF
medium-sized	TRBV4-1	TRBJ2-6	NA	TGCGCCAGCAGCCAAATACAGCTCTCTGGGGCCAACGTCCTGACTTTC	CASSQIQLSGANVLTF
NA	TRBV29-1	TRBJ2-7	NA	TGCAGCGCCGGACCGGGGGAAAACGAGCAGTACTTC	CSAGPGENEQYF
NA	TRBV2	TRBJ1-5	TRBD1	TGTGCCAGCAGTAAGACCGGGACAGCGAATCAGCCCCAGCATTTT	CASSKTGTANQPQHF
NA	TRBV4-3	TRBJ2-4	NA	TGCGCCAGCAGCCACGAGGGGTTCAAAAACATTCAGTACTTC	CASSHEGFKNIQYF
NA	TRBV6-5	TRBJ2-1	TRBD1	TGTGCCAGCAGTCCGGACAGGGGATACAATGAGCAGTTCTTC	CASSPDRGYNEQFF
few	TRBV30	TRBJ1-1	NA	TGTGCCTGTCCCCCCCGGGGCCCAAAGGGGGACACTGAAGCTTTCTTT	CACPPRGPKGDTEAFF
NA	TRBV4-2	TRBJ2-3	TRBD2	TGTGCCAGCAGCCAAACTAGCGGGGGCACAGATACGCAGTATTTT	CASSQTSGGTDTQYF
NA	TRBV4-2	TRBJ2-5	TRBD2	TGTGCCAGCAGCTTATTAACCGGGAGGGCTGGGGAGACCCAGTACTTC	CASSLLTGRAGETQYF
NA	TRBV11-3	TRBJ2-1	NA	TGTGCCAGCAGCTTGGGGAGCGGGCGTATCGGTGAGCAGTTCTTC	CASSLGSGRIGEQFF
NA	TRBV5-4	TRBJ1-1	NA	TGTGCCAGCAGCTCAAAAATTGGGGCGAACACTGAAGCTTTCTTT	CASSSKIGANTEAFF
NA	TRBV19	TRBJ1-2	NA	TGTGCCAGTATCACAGGGCGCTATGGCTACACCTTC	CASITGRYGYTF
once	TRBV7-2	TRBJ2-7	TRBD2	TGTGCCAGCAGCTTATACGCGAGCGGGAGAGGGTACGAGCAGTACTTC	CASSLYASGRGYEQYF
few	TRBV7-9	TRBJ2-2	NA	TGTGCCAGCAGCCCCTGGACTGGCGGGGAGCTGTTTTTT	CASSPWTGGELFF
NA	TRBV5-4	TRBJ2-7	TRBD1	TGTGCCAGCAGCCGGGGACAGGGGCAGACCTACGAGCAGTACTTC	CASSRGQGQTYEQYF
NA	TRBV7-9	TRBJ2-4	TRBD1	TGTGCCAGCAGCTTAGCGACAGGGACCAAAAACATTCAGTACTTC	CASSLATGTKNIQYF
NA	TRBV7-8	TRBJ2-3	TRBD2	TGTGCCAGCAGCTTAGGAACCTTAGCGGGAGGTCGAACAGATACGCAGTATTTT	CASSLGTLAGGRTDTQYF
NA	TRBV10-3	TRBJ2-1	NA	TGTGCCATCAGGGGGGGTGACAGGGACTTAAACAATGAGCAGTTCTTC	CAIRGGDRDLNNEQFF
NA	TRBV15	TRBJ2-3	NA	TGTGCCACCAGCAGAGAATTCTGGACAATCCCCACAGATACGCAGTATTTT	CATSREFWTIPTDTQYF
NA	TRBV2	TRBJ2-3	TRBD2	TGTGCCAGCGCCGGGACTAGCGGGAGAGATACGCAGTATTTT	CASAGTSGRDTQYF
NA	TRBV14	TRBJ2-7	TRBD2	TGTGCCAGCAGCCTGGGACTAGAGACCTACGAGCAGTACTTC	CASSLGLETYEQYF
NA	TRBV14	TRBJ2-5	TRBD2	TGTGCCAGCAGGCATCCCTGGACTAGCGGGAGGGCCGACGGAGAGACCCAGTACTTC	CASRHPWTSGRADGETQYF
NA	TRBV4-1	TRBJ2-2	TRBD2	TGCGCCAGCAGCCAAGATCGGACTAGCGGGAGGGACACCGGGGAGCTGTTTTTT	CASSQDRTSGRDTGELFF
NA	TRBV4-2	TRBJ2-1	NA	TGTGCCAGCAGCCAAGGGCGGCAGGGCAATGAGCAGTTCTTC	CASSQGRQGNEQFF
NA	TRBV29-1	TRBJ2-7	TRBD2	TGCAGCGTCAGGACTAGCGGGAGCTACGAGCAGTACTTC	CSVRTSGSYEQYF
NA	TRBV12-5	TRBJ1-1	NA	TGTGCTAGTGGTTTATTAGGTCCCATGAACACTGAAGCTTTCTTT	CASGLLGPMNTEAFF
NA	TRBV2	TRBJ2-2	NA	TGTGCCAGCACCTTTGAGGCAGGCGATACTGGGGAGCTGTTTTTT	CASTFEAGDTGELFF
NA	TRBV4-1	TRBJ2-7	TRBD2	TGCGCCAGCAGCCAAGTACCGGGACTAGCGGGCTACGAGCAGTACTTC	CASSQVPGLAGYEQYF
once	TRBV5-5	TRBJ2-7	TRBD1	TGTGCCAGCAGCTCCCCGGGGCAGGGGGCTTGGGAGCAGTACTTC	CASSSPGQGAWEQYF
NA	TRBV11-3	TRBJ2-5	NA	TGTGCCAGCAGCTCGGCAGGATTACGGGAGACCCAGTACTTC	CASSSAGLRETQYF
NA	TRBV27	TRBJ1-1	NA	TGTGCCAGCAGGCGAGGGGGAAGGAACACTGAAGCTTTCTTT	CASRRGGRNTEAFF
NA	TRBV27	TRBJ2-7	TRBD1	TGTGCCAGCAGTTTAAGACAGGGAGTCTACGAGCAGTACTTC	CASSLRQGVYEQYF
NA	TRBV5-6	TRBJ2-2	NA	TGTGCCAGCAGCTTGGTGTTCGGACCTGAGGCCGGGGAGCTGTTTTTT	CASSLVFGPEAGELFF